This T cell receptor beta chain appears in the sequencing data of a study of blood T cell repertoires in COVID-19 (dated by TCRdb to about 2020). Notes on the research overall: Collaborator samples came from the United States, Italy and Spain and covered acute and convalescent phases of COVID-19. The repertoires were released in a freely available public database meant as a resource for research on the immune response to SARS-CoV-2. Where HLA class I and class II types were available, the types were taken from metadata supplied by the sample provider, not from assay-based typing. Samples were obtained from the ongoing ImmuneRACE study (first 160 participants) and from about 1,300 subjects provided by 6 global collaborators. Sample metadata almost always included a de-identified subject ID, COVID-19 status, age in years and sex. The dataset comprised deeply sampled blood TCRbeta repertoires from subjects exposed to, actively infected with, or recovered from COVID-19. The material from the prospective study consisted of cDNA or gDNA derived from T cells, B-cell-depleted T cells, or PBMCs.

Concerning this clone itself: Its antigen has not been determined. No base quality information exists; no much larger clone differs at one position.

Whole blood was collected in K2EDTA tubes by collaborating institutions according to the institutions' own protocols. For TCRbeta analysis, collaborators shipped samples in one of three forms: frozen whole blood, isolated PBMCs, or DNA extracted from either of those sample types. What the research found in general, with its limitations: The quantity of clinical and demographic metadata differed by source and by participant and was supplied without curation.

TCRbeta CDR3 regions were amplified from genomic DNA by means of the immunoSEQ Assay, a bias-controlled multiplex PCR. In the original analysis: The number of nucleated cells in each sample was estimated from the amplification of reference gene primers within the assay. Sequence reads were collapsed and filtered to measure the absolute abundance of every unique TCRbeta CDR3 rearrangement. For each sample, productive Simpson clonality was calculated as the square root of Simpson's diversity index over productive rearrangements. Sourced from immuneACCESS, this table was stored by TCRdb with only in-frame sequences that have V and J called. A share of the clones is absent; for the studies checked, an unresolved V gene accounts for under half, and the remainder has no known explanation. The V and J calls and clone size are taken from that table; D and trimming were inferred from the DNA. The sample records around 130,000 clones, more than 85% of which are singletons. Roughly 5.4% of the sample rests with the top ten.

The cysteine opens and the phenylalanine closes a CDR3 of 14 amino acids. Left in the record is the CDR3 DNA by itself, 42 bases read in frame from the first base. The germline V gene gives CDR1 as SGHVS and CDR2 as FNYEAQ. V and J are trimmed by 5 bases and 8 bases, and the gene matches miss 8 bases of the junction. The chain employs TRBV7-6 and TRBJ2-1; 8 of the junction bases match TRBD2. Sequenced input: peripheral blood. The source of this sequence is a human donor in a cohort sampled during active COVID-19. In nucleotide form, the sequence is TGTGCCAGCAGCCTTACGGGGGGGGCAGATGAGCAGTTCTTC. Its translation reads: CASSLTGGADEQFF.